A selection of T cell receptor beta chains follows, all from one sample in a study of shared clonotypes between healthy human individuals. Clones were sequenced by immunoSEQ multiplex PCR, and TCRdb holds only the in-frame ones, with some missing. In the table there are approximately 2.5 million clones, roughly 93% of which are singletons. The sample taken for sequencing was naive CD4+ T cells from PBMCs. These receptors all stem from a man aged 18 to 29 in good health. Some clones in this sample may be carry-over from other donors' samples. Both conserved end residues are part of each CDR3. Fields, in order: CDR3 protein, CDR3 DNA, clone size, J gene, D gene, V gene. The D gene is left open where the match is weak. Where a row states a size, it is once, few, many or the class of an expanded clone; other rows omit it.

CASSVYGAAQETQYF,TGTGCCAGCAGCGTTTACGGGGCTGCCCAAGAGACCCAGTACTTC,-,TRBJ2-5,-,TRBV7-2
CASSERQGIYEQYF,TGTGCCAGCAGTGAACGACAGGGAATCTACGAGCAGTACTTC,-,TRBJ2-7,TRBD1,TRBV6-5
CAWSHRAPGRTEAFF,TGTGCCTGGAGCCACCGGGCCCCGGGGCGGACTGAAGCTTTCTTT,-,TRBJ1-1,-,TRBV30
CASSFARAGANVLTF,TGTGCCAGCAGTTTTGCCAGGGCTGGGGCCAACGTCCTGACTTTC,-,TRBJ2-6,-,TRBV28
CASSPDRVQNIQYF,TGTGCCAGCAGTCCGGACAGGGTGCAAAACATTCAGTACTTC,-,TRBJ2-4,TRBD1,TRBV6-5
CASSSLLAGLDPARHNEQFF,TGTGCCAGCAGTTCCTTACTAGCGGGATTGGACCCCGCCCGCCACAATGAGCAGTTCTTC,-,TRBJ2-1,TRBD2,TRBV27
CASSVREDLRGTEAFF,TGTGCCAGCAGCGTGAGGGAAGATTTAAGAGGCACTGAAGCTTTCTTT,-,TRBJ1-1,-,TRBV5-6
CASRPPRASEAFF,TGTGCCAGCAGGCCTCCCAGGGCGAGTGAAGCTTTCTTT,few,TRBJ1-1,-,TRBV28
CASRDRVSGNTIYF,TGTGCCAGCAGGGACAGGGTCTCTGGAAACACCATATATTTT,-,TRBJ1-3,TRBD1,TRBV2
CASSLGGGPNQPQHF,TGTGCCAGCAGCTTAGGGGGTGGGCCAAATCAGCCCCAGCATTTT,-,TRBJ1-5,-,TRBV13
CASSWKREYSYNEQFF,TGTGCCAGCAGTTGGAAACGGGAGTATTCCTACAATGAGCAGTTCTTC,-,TRBJ2-1,-,TRBV27
CASSPRGRGSYGYTF,TGTGCCAGCAGTCCTCGCGGGCGGGGGAGCTATGGCTACACCTTC,-,TRBJ1-2,-,TRBV28
CASSYSLAETQYF,TGTGCCAGCAGTTACAGTCTAGCGGAGACCCAGTACTTC,-,TRBJ2-5,-,TRBV6-5
CASSLVMTEAFF,TGTGCCAGCAGCTTAGTAATGACTGAAGCTTTCTTT,-,TRBJ1-1,-,TRBV7-9
CAISPGGGYEQYF,TGTGCCATCAGTCCGGGCGGGGGCTACGAGCAGTACTTC,-,TRBJ2-7,TRBD2,TRBV10-3
CASSPWWTSGYNEQFF,TGTGCCAGCAGTCCGTGGTGGACTAGCGGGTACAATGAGCAGTTCTTC,-,TRBJ2-1,TRBD2,TRBV6-4
CASSLEGGRELFF,TGCGCCAGCAGCTTGGAAGGTGGCCGGGAGCTGTTTTTT,once,TRBJ2-2,-,TRBV5-1
CASSGGTPWGSTDTQYF,TGTGCCAGCAGTGGCGGGACACCCTGGGGTAGCACAGATACGCAGTATTTT,-,TRBJ2-3,-,TRBV6-1